These 27 T cell receptor beta chains came from one sample sequenced in a study of blood T cell repertoires in COVID-19. Some clones are missing from TCRdb's copy, which holds only in-frame ones; the method was immunoSEQ multiplex PCR. The repertoire holds 95,000 to 100,000 clones, with about 90% as singletons. Sequencing used peripheral blood. The receptors shown here come from a woman in her 30s with acute or convalescent COVID-19.

The DNA of the CDR3 is TGTGCCAGCAGTCCAGACGTCGGGTTGCCTACCGGGGAGCTGTTTTTT. Its translation is CASSPDVGLPTGELFF. The V gene is TRBV28, the J gene TRBJ2-2; the D is unclear. The germline gives CDR1 MDHEN, CDR2 SYDVKM. The CDR3 has 16 residues. With 5 bases removed from V and 5 bases from J, the gap between germline ends came to 18 bases.

The chain uses TRBV3-1 (or the pseudogene TRBV3-2) and TRBJ2-7; a possible D gene is TRBD2 (6 bases). This CDR3 spans 14 amino acids. Looked up from germline, CDR1 is LGHDT and CDR2 is YNNKEL (reference sequence). Deletions cut 4 bases from V and 7 bases from J, with 17 bases between. The CDR3 loop reads CASSLGLTLAEQYF. In nucleotides, the CDR3 is TGTGCCAGCAGCCTAGGCCTAACCCTAGCGGAGCAGTACTTC.

The chain is built from TRBV19 and TRBJ2-7; D may be TRBD2 (5 bases). There are 13 residues in the CDR3. Germline loops: CDR1 LNHDA, CDR2 SQIVND (reference sequence). V lost 5 bases to trimming and J lost 3 bases, with 11 bases between them. The CDR3 region is CASSRVGVYEQYF. The DNA of the CDR3 is TGTGCCAGTAGTCGCGTCGGGGTCTACGAGCAGTACTTC.

The gene calls are TRBV28 and TRBJ1-1; D unresolved. Germline assignment: CDR1 MDHEN and CDR2 SYDVKM. Trimming pared 6 bases from V and 4 bases from J, leaving 12 bases between. This CDR3 is built from 13 residues. CDR3 loop: CASRQDLTTEAFF. The CDR3, as DNA: TGTGCCAGCAGGCAGGACTTAACCACTGAAGCTTTCTTT. The entire variable domain, with the rest obtained from reference TRBV28 and TRBJ1-1, is as follows: DVKVTQSSRYLVKRTGEKVFLECVQDMDHENMFWYRQDPGLGLRLIYFSYDVKMKEKGDIPEGYSVSREKKERFSLILESASTNQTSMYLCASRQDLTTEAFFGQGTRLTVV.

This chain links TRBV27 with TRBJ2-1; D call uncertain. Trimming took off 8 bases at V and 4 bases at J, with 6 bases between the two ends. There are 11 residues in the CDR3. The germline V gene has CDR1 MNHEY and CDR2 SMNVEV (reference sequence). Written as DNA, the CDR3 is TGTGCCAGCTCCAATTACAATGAGCAGTTCTTC. It is translated as CASSNYNEQFF.

The CDR3 DNA is TGTGCCAGCAGTTTAGCGGGCGAGGACGGCTACACCTTC. Encoded protein: CASSLAGEDGYTF. The genes are TRBV27 and TRBJ1-2; D is unresolved. CDR1 is MNHEY, CDR2 SMNVEV, per germline (reference sequence). The CDR3 extends over 13 amino acids. V lost 2 bases, J lost 8 bases, and 12 bases lay in between.

This chain connects TRBV28 to TRBJ2-2, with 9 bases matching TRBD1. Germline V lookup: CDR1 MDHEN, CDR2 SYDVKM. This CDR3 region has 14 residues. V lost 3 bases and J lost 7; bases outside the gene matches: 3. CDR3 protein: CASSLWTGVGELFF. The CDR3 DNA reads TGTGCCAGCAGTTTGTGGACAGGGGTCGGGGAGCTGTTTTTT. The whole variable domain, remainder taken from reference TRBV28 and TRBJ2-2, is DVKVTQSSRYLVKRTGEKVFLECVQDMDHENMFWYRQDPGLGLRLIYFSYDVKMKEKGDIPEGYSVSREKKERFSLILESASTNQTSMYLCASSLWTGVGELFFGEGSRLTVL.

V usage is TRBV7-9 and J usage is TRBJ1-3, with TRBD1 as a possible D gene (5 bases). The CDR3 totals 16 residues. Germline assignment: CDR1 SEHNR and CDR2 FQNEAQ (reference sequence). The V gene lost 6 bases and the J gene lost 4 bases, with 19 bases spanning the gap. In DNA form, the CDR3 reads TGTGCCAGCAGTTCGAGCAGGGTCGCTCTAGGAAACACCATATATTTT. The encoded protein is CASSSSRVALGNTIYF.

The rearrangement joins TRBV2 to TRBJ2-7; 10 bases agree with TRBD2. This CDR3 comprises 15 residues. Germline loops: CDR1 SNHLY, CDR2 FYNNEI. The junction had 6 bases not matched to a gene; V was cut back by 3 bases and J by 4 bases. This CDR3 reads CASSESLAGAYEQYF. Written as DNA, the CDR3 is TGTGCCAGCAGTGAGAGCCTAGCGGGGGCATACGAGCAGTACTTC.

V and J are TRBV6-6 and TRBJ1-1; D may be TRBD1 (5 bases). Germline assignment: CDR1 MNHNY and CDR2 SVGAGI (reference sequence). There are 14 residues in the CDR3. The ends were cut back, 0 bases at V and 4 bases at J, with 9 bases in the middle. The CDR3 sequence is CASSYSGQGTEAFF. In DNA, the CDR3 is TGTGCCAGCAGTTACTCGGGGCAGGGCACTGAAGCTTTCTTT.

The chain combines TRBV9 with TRBJ1-5, with a possible D match to TRBD1 (6 bases). With 4 bases removed from V and 7 bases from J, the gap between germline ends came to 18 bases. Germline lookup yields CDR1 SGDLS and CDR2 YYNGEE. This CDR3 spans 15 amino acids. CDR3 protein: CASSPRGGTGQPQHF. CDR3 DNA sequence: TGTGCCAGCAGCCCAAGAGGGGGAACAGGACAGCCCCAGCATTTT.

The V and J genes are TRBV5-1 and TRBJ2-1; no firm D call. Trimming pared 0 bases from V and 13 bases from J, leaving 20 bases between. In germline, CDR1 is SGHRS, CDR2 YFSETQ. The CDR3 runs 15 residues. The CDR3 region has the DNA TGCGCCAGCAGCTTGGACCTTAGAGGCTCAAGAGGCCAGTTCTTC. The encoded protein is CASSLDLRGSRGQFF.

The rearrangement joins TRBV5-1 to TRBJ2-7, with TRBD1 identical over 7 bases. CDR3 length: 15 residues. The V segment lost 1 base and the J segment 3 bases; nucleotides outside the gene matches: 7. Germline assignment: CDR1 SGHRS and CDR2 YFSETQ. The CDR3 spells CASSLWTGPVYEQYF. Here the CDR3 DNA reads TGCGCCAGCAGCTTGTGGACAGGACCCGTCTACGAGCAGTACTTC. The full variable domain, its missing parts supplied by reference TRBV5-1 and TRBJ2-7, is KAGVTQTPRYLIKTRGQQVTLSCSPISGHRSVSWYQQTPGQGLQFLFEYFSETQRNKGNFPGRFSGRQFSNSRSEMNVSTLELGDSALYLCASSLWTGPVYEQYFGPGTRLTVT.

The V and J genes are TRBV12-5 and TRBJ2-3; no firm D call. V lost 5 bases to trimming and J lost 4 bases, with 7 bases between them. CDR1 is LGHNT and CDR2 is FRNRAP in the germline V gene. The CDR3 runs to 12 residues. The DNA of the CDR3 is TGTGCTAGTGGTCCCTCCTCAGATACGCAGTATTTT. Its protein is CASGPSSDTQYF.

The V and J genes are TRBV11-2 and TRBJ1-1; 9 bases match TRBD1. Germline CDR1 and CDR2: SGHAT and FQNNGV. The CDR3 covers 15 residues. Unmatched junction bases numbered 8, after V lost 4 bases and J lost 5 bases. The CDR3 nucleotides read TGTGCCAGCAGCTCCCACAGGGGGCGAGGTACTGAAGCTTTCTTT. This sequence encodes CASSSHRGRGTEAFF.

Only one count was recorded for this clone. This chain uses TRBV12-5 with TRBJ2-3; TRBD2 matches at 16 bases. The germline gives CDR1 LGHNT, CDR2 FRNRAP. The CDR3 covers 17 residues. The J segment lost 7 bases and the V segment lost 1 base, leaving 5 bases of the junction unmatched. DNA of the CDR3: TGTGCTAGTGGTTTGGCGGGACTAGCGGGGGGGCGGTATACGCAGTATTTT. Translated, it gives CASGLAGLAGGRYTQYF.

This sequence joins TRBV5-1 and TRBJ2-3; the D gene is possibly TRBD1 (6 bases). Germline values: CDR1 SGHRS, CDR2 YFSETQ. V was trimmed by 0 bases and J by 4 bases, leaving 9 bases between them. The CDR3 contains 14 residues. DNA for the CDR3: TGCGCCAGCAGCTTGGTACAGGGTCCAGATACGCAGTATTTT. Translation gives CASSLVQGPDTQYF.

The chain couples TRBV6-4 to TRBJ1-5; D might be TRBD1 (6 bases). This CDR3 has 19 amino acids. Trimming stripped 8 bases from V and 0 bases from J, with 26 bases between. From germline, CDR1 is MRHNA and CDR2 SNTAGT. The CDR3 DNA is TGTGCCAGCTTGGAGGCTACCCGGGGGGCGCGGGATAGCAATCAGCCCCAGCATTTT. Translated: CASLEATRGARDSNQPQHF.

The V gene is TRBV2, the J gene TRBJ2-3, with 12 bases lining up with TRBD2. The CDR3 is 18 amino acids. Germline trimming cut 7 bases from V and 2 bases from J; bases unmatched to any gene: 13. The V gene's germline CDR1 is SNHLY and CDR2 FYNNEI. This CDR3 is CASTGIGLAGTNTDTQYF. CDR3 coding DNA: TGTGCCAGCACGGGGATTGGACTAGCGGGGACGAACACAGATACGCAGTATTTT.

The rearrangement links TRBV28 to TRBJ2-5; D call uncertain. V was shortened by 3 bases and J by 2 bases, with 10 bases between the two germline ends. The CDR3 extends over 14 amino acids. Per germline, CDR1 MDHEN and CDR2 SYDVKM. This CDR3 is CASSFPPRQETQYF. The CDR3 DNA reads TGTGCCAGCAGTTTTCCACCCAGGCAAGAGACCCAGTACTTC. The full variable domain, rest sourced from reference TRBV28 and TRBJ2-5, is DVKVTQSSRYLVKRTGEKVFLECVQDMDHENMFWYRQDPGLGLRLIYFSYDVKMKEKGDIPEGYSVSREKKERFSLILESASTNQTSMYLCASSFPPRQETQYFGPGTRLLVL.

This clone has only one observation. The chain recombines TRBV28 with TRBJ2-4; TRBD2 agrees at 8 bases. The germline gives CDR1 MDHEN, CDR2 SYDVKM. With V trimmed by 5 bases and J by 3 bases, 9 bases remained unmatched. There are 16 residues in the CDR3. CDR3 nucleotides: TGTGCCAGCAGTGGGATCGGGGGACTAGACAAAAACATTCAGTACTTC. Amino acid sequence: CASSGIGGLDKNIQYF.

With regard to this clone: Because the CDR3's place on the DNA is in doubt, the DNA is left out and the CDR3 is given as listed by TCRdb. The chain links TRBV27 to TRBJ2-2; the table gives TRBD2 as D, unverified against the DNA. Looked up from germline, CDR1 is MNHEY and CDR2 is SMNVEV (reference sequence). The CDR3 length is 16 residues, termini included. The CDR3 sequence: CASSSSGLASIGELFF.

CDR3: CASSLTGGRSDIQYF. CDR3 nucleotides: TGTGCCAGCAGCCTGACAGGGGGTCGTAGTGACATTCAGTACTTC. The rearrangement links TRBV28 to TRBJ2-4; TRBD1 aligns across 9 bases. The CDR3 has 15 amino acids. J was trimmed by 8 bases and V by 6 bases; bases with no gene match: 11. Germline CDR1 and CDR2: MDHEN and SYDVKM.

V is TRBV5-6 and J is TRBJ2-7; 7 bases map to TRBD1. The CDR3 has 15 residues. V was pared by 3 bases and J by 3 bases, with 9 bases of the junction left unmatched. CDR1 and CDR2 (germline): SGHDT, YYEEEE. The CDR3 bases are TGTGCCAGCAGCTCCTTACAGGGGCCCCGCTACGAGCAGTACTTC. It translates to CASSSLQGPRYEQYF.

This clone was seen a single time. The chain carries TRBV6-1 and TRBJ1-4, with 10 bases matching TRBD1. The CDR3 covers 20 residues. CDR1 is MNHNS and CDR2 is SASEGT in the germline V gene. V shed 4 bases and J 6 bases; nucleotides not matched to a gene: 20. CDR3 in DNA: TGTGCCAGCAGTGCGACAGGGGGCGCCCGGGGGAGGGATTCGTATGAAAAACTGTTTTTT. It is translated as CASSATGGARGRDSYEKLFF.

This chain joins TRBV9 and TRBJ2-2, with no clear D. Germline-derived CDR1 and CDR2 are SGDLS and YYNGEE. Trimming cost V 1 base and J 4 bases, with 8 bases left between them. There are 14 residues in the CDR3. The CDR3 region has the DNA TGTGCCAGCAGCGTACTCCGCGGCACCGGGGAGCTGTTTTTT. It codes for CASSVLRGTGELFF. The variable domain in full, completed from reference TRBV9 and TRBJ2-2, reads DSGVTQTPKHLITATGQRVTLRCSPRSGDLSVYWYQQSLDQGLQFLIQYYNGEERAKGNILERFSAQQFPDLHSELNLSSLELGDSALYFCASSVLRGTGELFFGEGSRLTVL.

The gene calls are TRBV19 and TRBJ1-2; D is possibly TRBD1 (6 bases). V was cut by 11 bases and J by 5 bases, with 21 bases left in between. Per the germline V gene, CDR1 is LNHDA and CDR2 is SQIVND (reference sequence). The CDR3 spans 14 residues. The CDR3 loop reads CAASMTGGLYGYTF. CDR3 nucleotide sequence: TGTGCCGCCTCTATGACAGGCGGTCTGTATGGCTACACCTTC.